Described below is a single T cell receptor (beta chain) sequence and its context. The antigen remains unidentified. TCR alpha and TCR beta cDNA libraries carrying sample barcodes and UMIs were produced by 5'RACE using constant-segment primers. TCRdb independently ran MiXCR on the 5' RACE reads; one entry per CDR3 protein. The data contain 100,000 or so distinct CDR3 sequences, around 10% of them singletons. This sample was included in a study of T-cell memory formation after mild COVID-19. Across the whole study: Each donor largely had its own TCR clusters.

CDR1 and CDR2 from the germline V gene are SGHTA and FQGTGA. CDR3 length equals 13 residues. V lost 3 bases to trimming and J lost 2 bases, with 7 bases between them. Study results and limitations: Mainly in CM and EM were contracting CD4+ clones; CD8+ were in EMRA. In pre-infection memory, a portion of responding clones appeared, which suggested that cross-reactive memory joined.

Sample: PBMCs or a T cell subset sorted from them (not recorded which). The chain joins TRBV7-3 to TRBJ1-1, with D unresolved. This clonotype originated in a man younger than 35 who had mild COVID-19 (a few samples of this study predate the infection). Cell type and time point are not known. The CDR3 reads CASSFLINTEAFF. CDR3 DNA: TGTGCCAGCAGCTTTCTGATTAACACTGAAGCTTTCTTT.